These T cell receptor beta chains were read from a single sample in a study of regulatory T cells in long-lasting Graves disease. Each CDR3 protein is one row after TCRdb ran MiXCR on the multiplex PCR reads. The data show more than 450,000 distinct CDR3 sequences, 12% seen once. This same sample was also part of a study on T cells in Graves' hyperthyroidism and ophthalmopathy.

Source: peripheral blood mononuclear cells (PBMCs), taken at new diagnosis, from a patient treated with antithyroid drugs. Every receptor here comes from a woman in her 30s with Graves disease. Both conserved end residues are part of each CDR3. A D gene is named only where the DNA matches it firmly. Not all rows give a size; the values are once, few, many and, for expanded clones, a class.

v_gene,d_gene,j_gene,abundance,CDR3nt,CDR3aa
TRBV7-9,NA,TRBJ1-1,few,TGTGCCAGCAGCCCCGGGGCACCGAACACTGAAGCTTTCTTT,CASSPGAPNTEAFF
TRBV6-2/TRBV6-3,NA,TRBJ2-7,NA,TGTGCCAGCAGGGCCGGTGGGGGTGGATCCTACGAGCAGTACTTC,CASRAGGGGSYEQYF
TRBV9,TRBD2,TRBJ2-1,NA,TGTGCCAGCAGCGTTCGGGAGGGCTCCTACAATGAGCAGTTCTTC,CASSVREGSYNEQFF
TRBV6-5,NA,TRBJ2-3,few,TGTGCCAGCAGTTACTCGGACTCCACAGATACGCGGTATTTT,CASSYSDSTDTRYF
TRBV7-9,TRBD2,TRBJ2-3,few,TGTGCCAGCAGCTTGGGGACTAGCGGGAGACCAGATACGCAGTATTTT,CASSLGTSGRPDTQYF
TRBV19,TRBD1,TRBJ1-2,NA,TGTGCCAGTAGCGACCAGACTAGGACAGGGAGTAATCATGGCTACACCTTC,CASSDQTRTGSNHGYTF
TRBV3-1,NA,TRBJ1-1,many,TGTGCCAGCAGCCAAGTTGGGGGGACTGAAGCTTTCTTT,CASSQVGGTEAFF
TRBV5-6,TRBD2,TRBJ2-1,NA,TGTGCCAGCAGCTTGGGGGGACTAGCGGGAGGCTCCTACAATGAGCAGTTCTTC,CASSLGGLAGGSYNEQFF
TRBV19,NA,TRBJ1-6,many,TGTGCCACTCAACCTGGAACATTCCGATCTGAGGATTCACCCCTCCACTTT,CATQPGTFRSEDSPLHF
TRBV6-2/TRBV6-3,TRBD2,TRBJ2-7,many,TGTGCCAGCAGTTACTCGGAAACGAGCGGGAGCCCCTACGAGCAGTACTTC,CASSYSETSGSPYEQYF
TRBV5-8,NA,TRBJ1-5,few,TGTGCCAGCAGGACACCAAACAGAAATCAGCCCCAGCATTTT,CASRTPNRNQPQHF
TRBV29-1,TRBD2,TRBJ2-2,many,TGCAGCGTGGGAGCGGGAGTGGGCGCCGGGGAGCTGTTTTTT,CSVGAGVGAGELFF
TRBV6-1,NA,TRBJ2-2,NA,TGTGCCAGCAGTGAAGCCGGTACCGGGGAGCTGTTTTTT,CASSEAGTGELFF
TRBV12-3/TRBV12-4,NA,TRBJ1-1,many,TGTGCCAGCAGCCCCATACCCCCGGAAGCTTTCTTT,CASSPIPPEAFF
TRBV5-1,NA,TRBJ2-3,many,TGCGCCAGCAGCCCCAGCCGACAGAACTTCCATACGCAGTATTTT,CASSPSRQNFHTQYF
TRBV7-8,NA,TRBJ2-3,few,TGTGCCAGCAGCCCCCGACTAAACACAGATACGCAGTATTTT,CASSPRLNTDTQYF
TRBV2,NA,TRBJ1-2,many,TGTGCCAGCAGTGAACGCTATGGCTACACCTTC,CASSERYGYTF
TRBV19,NA,TRBJ1-3,many,TGTGCCAGTAGTAAGGTGGGGACGTACGGCGTGAGGGACACCATATATTTT,CASSKVGTYGVRDTIYF
TRBV2,TRBD1,TRBJ2-3,many,TGTGCCAGCAGTCTCGGGACAGAATATTCAGATACGCAGTATTTT,CASSLGTEYSDTQYF
TRBV5-6,TRBD1,TRBJ2-1,many,TGTGCCAGCAGCGGGGAATCCGGGACAGATCCCTACAATGAGCAGTTCTTC,CASSGESGTDPYNEQFF
TRBV30,NA,TRBJ2-5,many,TGTGCCTGGGGCAGCGAGATTTGGGAGACCCAGTACTTC,CAWGSEIWETQYF
TRBV24-1,NA,TRBJ2-1,NA,TGTGCCACCAGTGTGGACGCGGTAGGGAATGAGCAGTTCTTC,CATSVDAVGNEQFF
TRBV7-3,TRBD1,TRBJ1-6,many,TGTGCCAGCAGCTTGTCGGGACAGACTAATTCACCCCTCCACTTT,CASSLSGQTNSPLHF
TRBV7-8,NA,TRBJ1-1,many,TGTGCCAGCAGTCTAAGGAGGGGATTTTGGGAAGGCCCTGAAGCTTTCTTT,CASSLRRGFWEGPEAFF
TRBV3-1,NA,TRBJ1-6,many,TGTGCCAGCAGCCAAACCGGGTCACCCCTCCACTTT,CASSQTGSPLHF
TRBV12-3/TRBV12-4,NA,TRBJ2-5,NA,TGTGCCAGCAGTTTAGAGGCGGGGTTGTCACAAGAGACCCAGTACTTC,CASSLEAGLSQETQYF
TRBV27,TRBD2,TRBJ2-7,many,TGTGCCAGCAGTCCCCGGGCTAGCGGGAGGGCCGACCTGAACGAGCAGTACTTC,CASSPRASGRADLNEQYF
TRBV24-1,NA,TRBJ2-1,many,TGTGCCACCAGTGAGCCTGACTACAACAATGAGCAGTTCTTC,CATSEPDYNNEQFF
TRBV4-1,TRBD1,TRBJ2-1,NA,TGCGCCAGCAGCCCCCAAGACAGGGGGAATAATGAGCAGTTCTTC,CASSPQDRGNNEQFF
TRBV28,NA,TRBJ1-5,many,TGTGCCAGCAGCCCAGGGCCCGAAAATCAGCCCCAGCATTTT,CASSPGPENQPQHF
TRBV20-1,NA,TRBJ2-7,few,TGCAGTGCTAGGAGGGGCGGTGGGGTTACCTACGAGCAGTACTTC,CSARRGGGVTYEQYF